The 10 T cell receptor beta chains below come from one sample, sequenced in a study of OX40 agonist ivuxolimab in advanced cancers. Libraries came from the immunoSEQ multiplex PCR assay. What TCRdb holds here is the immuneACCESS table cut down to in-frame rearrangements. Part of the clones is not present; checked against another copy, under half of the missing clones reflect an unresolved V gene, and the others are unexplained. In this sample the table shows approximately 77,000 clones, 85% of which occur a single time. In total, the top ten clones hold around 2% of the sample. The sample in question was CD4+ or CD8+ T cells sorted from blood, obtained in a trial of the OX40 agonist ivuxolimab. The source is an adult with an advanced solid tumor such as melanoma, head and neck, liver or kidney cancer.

The DNA of the CDR3 is TGTGCCAGCAGTTACAAGACAGCGATGAACACTGAAGCTTTCTTT. It encodes CASSYKTAMNTEAFF. This chain uses TRBV6-5 with TRBJ1-1; a weak D match, TRBD1 (5 bases). V lost 2 bases to trimming and J lost 0 bases, with 10 bases between them. CDR1 and CDR2 (germline): MNHEY, SVGAGI. CDR3 length equals 15 residues.

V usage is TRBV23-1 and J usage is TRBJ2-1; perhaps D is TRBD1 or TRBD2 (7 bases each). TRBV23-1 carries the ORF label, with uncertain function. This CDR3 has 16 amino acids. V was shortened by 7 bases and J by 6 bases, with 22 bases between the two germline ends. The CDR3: CASTPRGGLATNEQFF. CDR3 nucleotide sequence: TGCGCCAGCACCCCCAGGGGGGGGCTAGCAACCAATGAGCAGTTCTTC.

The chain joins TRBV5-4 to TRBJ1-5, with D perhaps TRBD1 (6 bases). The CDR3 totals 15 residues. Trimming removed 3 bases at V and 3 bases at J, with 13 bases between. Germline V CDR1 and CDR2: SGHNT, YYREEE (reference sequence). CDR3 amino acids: CASSSQGGANQPQHF. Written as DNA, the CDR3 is TGTGCCAGCAGCTCGCAAGGGGGTGCCAATCAGCCCCAGCATTTT.

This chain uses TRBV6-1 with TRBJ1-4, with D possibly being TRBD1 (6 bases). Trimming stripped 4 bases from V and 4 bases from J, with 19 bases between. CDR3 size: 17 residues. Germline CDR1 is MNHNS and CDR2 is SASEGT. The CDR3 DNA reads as TGTGCCAGCAGTGGAGACAGGCGACGAGGGGATAATGAAAAACTGTTTTTT. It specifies CASSGDRRRGDNEKLFF.

CDR3 protein: CASSHTLNQPQHF. The DNA for the CDR3 is TGCGCCAGCAGCCACACGCTTAATCAGCCCCAGCATTTT. The gene calls are TRBV4-1 and TRBJ1-5; D gene unclear. The CDR3 runs 13 residues. The ends were cut back, 3 bases at V and 4 bases at J, with 7 bases in the middle. Germline lookup yields CDR1 MGHRA and CDR2 YSYEKL.

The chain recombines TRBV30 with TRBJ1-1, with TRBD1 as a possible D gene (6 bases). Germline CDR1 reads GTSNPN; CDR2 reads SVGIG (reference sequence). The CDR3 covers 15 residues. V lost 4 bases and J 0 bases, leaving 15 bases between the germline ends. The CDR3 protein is CAWIRDKSMNTEAFF. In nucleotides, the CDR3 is TGTGCCTGGATCCGGGACAAATCAATGAACACTGAAGCTTTCTTT.

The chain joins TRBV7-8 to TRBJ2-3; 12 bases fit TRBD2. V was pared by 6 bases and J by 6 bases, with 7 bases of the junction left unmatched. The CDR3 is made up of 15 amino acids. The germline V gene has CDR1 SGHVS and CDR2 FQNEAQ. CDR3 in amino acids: CASSQTSGRGDTQYF. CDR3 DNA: TGTGCCAGCAGTCAGACTAGCGGGAGAGGGGATACGCAGTATTTT. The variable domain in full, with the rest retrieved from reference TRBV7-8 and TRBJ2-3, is GAGVSQSPRYKVAKRGQDVALRCDPISGHVSLFWYQQALGQGPEFLTYFQNEAQLDKSGLPSDRFFAERPEGSVSTLKIQRTQQEDSAVYLCASSQTSGRGDTQYFGPGTRLTVL.

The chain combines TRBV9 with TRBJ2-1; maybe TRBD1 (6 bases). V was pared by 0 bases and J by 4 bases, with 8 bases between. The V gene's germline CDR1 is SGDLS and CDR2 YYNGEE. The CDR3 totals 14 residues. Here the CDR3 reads CASSVDRVYNEQFF. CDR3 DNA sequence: TGTGCCAGCAGCGTAGACAGGGTTTACAATGAGCAGTTCTTC.

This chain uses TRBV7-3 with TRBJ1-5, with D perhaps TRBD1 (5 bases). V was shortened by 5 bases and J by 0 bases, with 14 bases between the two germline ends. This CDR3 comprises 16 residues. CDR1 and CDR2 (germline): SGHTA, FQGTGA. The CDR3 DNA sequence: TGTGCCAGCAGCCCGAATGGGGGTTATAGCAATCAGCCCCAGCATTTT. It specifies CASSPNGGYSNQPQHF.

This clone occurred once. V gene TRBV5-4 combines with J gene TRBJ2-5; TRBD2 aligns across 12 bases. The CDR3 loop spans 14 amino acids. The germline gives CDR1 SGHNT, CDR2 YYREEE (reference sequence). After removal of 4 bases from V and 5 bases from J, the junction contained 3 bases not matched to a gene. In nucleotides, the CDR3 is TGTGCCAGCAGCCGACTAGCGGGAGCGGAGACCCAGTACTTC. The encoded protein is CASSRLAGAETQYF. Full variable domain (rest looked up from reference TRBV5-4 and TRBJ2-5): ETGVTQSPTHLIKTRGQQVTLRCSSQSGHNTVSWYQQALGQGPQFIFQYYREEENGRGNFPPRFSGLQFPNYSSELNVNALELDDSALYLCASSRLAGAETQYFGPGTRLLVL.